The T cell receptor beta chain under discussion was sequenced for a study of cytomegalovirus exposure and HLA in healthy donors. At the level of the study: The study placed approximately 81% of its 398 genotyped donors in the Caucasian-associated ancestry cluster. Notes on the study in general: The study labeled 150 or so TCR beta chains cytomegalovirus-associated. TCR association rates varied by HLA locus in a later analysis, with DRB1 highest and HLA-C lowest. In a later analysis, common viral pathogens appeared linked to several of the most significant clusters.

Primers included in the PCR were 60 Vbeta and 13 Jbeta primers. The repertoire was sequenced with immunoSEQ multiplex PCR; TCRdb's copy has only in-frame clones and lacks some. This table holds 90,000 to 150,000 clones, 15% found once. The CDR3 is made up of 17 amino acids. Deletions cut 3 bases from V and 3 bases from J, with 19 bases between. The germline CDR1 and CDR2 sequences are SEHNR and FQNEAQ (reference sequence). This clone has just a few counts. Its specificity is unknown. The V gene is TRBV7-9, the J gene TRBJ2-3, with D maybe TRBD1 (5 bases). This TCR came from a woman between 18 and 29 years old in good health and CMV-seronegative. The sequenced material came from PBMCs. CDR3 nucleotides: TGTGCCAGCAGCTTGTATCCAGGGAACTGGATAACAGATACGCAGTATTTT. This codes for CASSLYPGNWITDTQYF.